This T cell receptor (beta chain) is from a study of T cells after yellow fever vaccination. Study-wide findings and caveats: The study found a weaker secondary response that peaked faster, day 5 versus 15. Reappearance after the booster was seen for most primary-vaccination clones, at roughly 96% CD4 and 85% to 90% CD8. Although most clonotypes did not, a small share appeared in both CD4 and CD8 compartments.

Concerning this clonotype itself: The target antigen is unknown.

MiXCR, run by TCRdb on the 5' RACE reads, gives a single entry per CDR3 protein. The sample consists of just under 600,000 distinct CDR3 sequences, roughly 14% of them appearing once. The CDR3 spans 14 residues. Germline CDR1 and CDR2: SGHTA and FQGNSA. With 3 bases removed from V and 7 bases from J, the gap between germline ends came to 12 bases. This sequence was found in a man aged 25-45 years who received the YFV17D yellow fever vaccine. Sequenced material: PBMCs, taken on the day of the yellow fever booster vaccination. This sequence joins TRBV7-2 and TRBJ1-4; possibly TRBD1 for D (5 bases). The chain's CDR3 is CASSLGGVVEKLFF. CDR3 in DNA: TGTGCCAGCAGCTTGGGGGGGGTGGTTGAAAAACTGTTTTTT.